The present entry profiles one TCR beta chain with its context. This sample includes further DNA sequences coding for the same CDR3. TCRdb's table, derived via immunoSEQ multiplex PCR, lists solely in-frame clones and lacks some. The sample lists around 230,000 clones; roughly 90% were seen once. This specimen belongs to a study of blood T cell repertoires in COVID-19. V lost 1 base and J 5 bases, leaving 8 bases between the germline ends. Germline V gives CDR1 SEHNR, CDR2 FQNEAQ (reference sequence). This CDR3 is built from 13 residues. The source material was PBMCs or T cells enriched from blood (not recorded which). The clonotype was recovered from a woman in her thirties or forties with acute COVID-19. The V call is TRBV7-9, the J call TRBJ1-1; a weak D match, TRBD1 (5 bases). CDR3 nucleotides: TGTGCCAGCAGCTTAGGAGGACAAACTGAAGCTTTCTTT. Amino acids: CASSLGGQTEAFF.